At least ten counts were recorded for the clone carrying this T cell receptor (beta chain). J gave up 7 bases and V 5 bases, and 9 bases lay outside the gene matches. The CDR3 is made up of 13 amino acids. CDR1 is DFQATT and CDR2 is SNEGSKA in the germline V gene (reference sequence). What was amplified from RNA transcripts were TCR beta CDR3 regions. With the HTBI primer set, the TCR CDR3 went through a first round of RT-PCR. TCRdb fed the multiplex PCR reads into MiXCR, producing one record per CDR3 protein. The table has a few hundred thousand distinct CDR3 sequences, 19% seen once; the top ten hold 3% to 4%. These data are taken from a study of T cells in Graves' hyperthyroidism and ophthalmopathy.

The sample was blood. The sequence was collected from a woman aged 18-30 years with Graves' hyperthyroidism. The rearrangement links TRBV20-1 to TRBJ2-7, with 9 bases aligning to TRBD1. The CDR3 region has the DNA TGCAGTGCTCCCGTCCGGACAGGGGATGAGCAGTACTTC. Translation gives CSAPVRTGDEQYF.